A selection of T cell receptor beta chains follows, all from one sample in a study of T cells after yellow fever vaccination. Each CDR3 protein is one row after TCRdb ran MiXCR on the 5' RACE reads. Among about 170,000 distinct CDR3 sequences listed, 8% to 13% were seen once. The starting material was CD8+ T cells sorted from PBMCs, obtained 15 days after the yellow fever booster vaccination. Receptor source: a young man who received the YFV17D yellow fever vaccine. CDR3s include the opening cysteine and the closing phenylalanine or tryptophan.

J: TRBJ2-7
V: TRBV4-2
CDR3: CASSQDRSGRPYEQYF

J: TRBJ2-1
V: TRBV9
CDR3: CASSVRAGSPNEQFF

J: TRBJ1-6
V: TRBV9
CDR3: CASRTGNSPLHF

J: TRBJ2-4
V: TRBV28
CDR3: CASSLKGLVSLSF

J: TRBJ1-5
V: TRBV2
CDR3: CASSDRQRNQPQHF

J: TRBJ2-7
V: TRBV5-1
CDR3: CASSLWVPYEQYF

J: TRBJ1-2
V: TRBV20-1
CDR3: CSPAVREDLYYGYTF

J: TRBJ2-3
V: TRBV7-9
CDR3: CASSSQNARGAERADTQYF

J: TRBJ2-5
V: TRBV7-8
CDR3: CASSSGNGGGETQYF

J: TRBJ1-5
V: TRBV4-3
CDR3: CASSSNRGDQPQHF

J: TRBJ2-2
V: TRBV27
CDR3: CASTPNRGAGELFF

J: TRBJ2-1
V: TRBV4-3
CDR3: CASSRITRDYGAYNEQFF

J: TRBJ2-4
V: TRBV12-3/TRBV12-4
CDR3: CASSLLLASKNIQYF

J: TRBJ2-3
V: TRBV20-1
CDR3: CSARVRQGSTDTQYF

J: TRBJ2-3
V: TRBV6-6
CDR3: CASSYSRPAGATDTQYF

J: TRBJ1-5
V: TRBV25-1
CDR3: CASSELGLQPQHF

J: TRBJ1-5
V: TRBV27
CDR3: CASRAGVSNQPQHF

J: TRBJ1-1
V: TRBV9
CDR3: CASSVGGKTEAFF

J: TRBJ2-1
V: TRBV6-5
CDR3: CASSPGTGPNEQFF

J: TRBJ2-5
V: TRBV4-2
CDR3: CASSQGASGIGETQYF

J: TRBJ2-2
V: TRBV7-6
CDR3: CASSLESPGVTTGELFF

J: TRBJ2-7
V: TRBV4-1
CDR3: CASSQAGLAGVYEQYF

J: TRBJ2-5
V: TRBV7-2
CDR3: CASSRTGLRTSGSAETQYF

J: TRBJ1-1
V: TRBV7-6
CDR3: CASSPGTGVTEAFF

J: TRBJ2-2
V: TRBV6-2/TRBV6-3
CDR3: CASSEVMAGWAGELFF

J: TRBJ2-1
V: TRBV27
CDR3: CASSLLEGEDEQFF

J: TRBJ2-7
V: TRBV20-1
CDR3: CSARLVGTSPYEQYF

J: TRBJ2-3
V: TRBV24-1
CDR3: CATSDLTSRTQYF

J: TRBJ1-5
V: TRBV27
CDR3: CASSLWAGNQPQHF